A single sample gave rise to the 18 T cell receptor beta chains below, sequenced in a study of T cell repertoires in cytomegalovirus infection. Via MiXCR, TCRdb re-called the reads, giving one row per CDR3 protein. The sample lists about 320,000 distinct CDR3 sequences, more than 9% occurring once. The source material was PBMCs. The receptor set was obtained from a human donor in good health (CMV status not recorded). Some clones in this sample may be carry-over from other donors' samples.

This clonotype appeared many times. J is TRBJ2-2 and V is TRBV7-2; D ambiguous. Germline V gives CDR1 SGHTA, CDR2 FQGNSA. This CDR3 is 16 amino acids long. V lost 4 bases, J lost 0 bases, and 12 bases lay in between. In nucleotides, the CDR3 is TGTGCCAGCAGCTGGCGGAGAGCGACGAACACCGGGGAGCTGTTTTTT. It codes for CASSWRRATNTGELFF.

The chain joins TRBV27 to TRBJ2-3; TRBD2 matches 10 bases. The ends lost 2 bases at V and 4 bases at J; junction bases unmatched: 9. CDR1 and CDR2 (germline): MNHEY, SMNVEV (reference sequence). The CDR3 sequence is 17 residues long. The DNA for the CDR3 is TGTGCCAGCAGTTTACGGAAGCTAGCGGGAGTGTCAGATACGCAGTATTTT. It yields the protein CASSLRKLAGVSDTQYF.

This clonotype was seen at least ten times. V usage is TRBV12-3 or TRBV12-4 and J usage is TRBJ1-1; D call uncertain. V was clipped by 3 bases and J by 2 bases, with 10 bases between them. The CDR3 consists of 14 residues. CDR3: CASSLVRQNTEAFF. The CDR3 region has the DNA TGTGCCAGCAGTTTGGTCAGGCAAAACACTGAAGCTTTCTTT.

This rearrangement joins TRBV5-1 to TRBJ2-7, with a tentative D call TRBD2 (6 bases). CDR3 length: 15 amino acids. The V and J ends lost 3 bases and 1 base respectively, with 14 bases between them. Per the germline V gene, CDR1 is SGHRS and CDR2 is YFSETQ. This CDR3 is CASSYSGSLSYEQYF. As DNA, the CDR3 is TGCGCCAGCAGCTATAGCGGCAGCCTATCCTACGAGCAGTACTTC. The full variable domain, with the rest looked up from reference TRBV5-1 and TRBJ2-7, is KAGVTQTPRYLIKTRGQQVTLSCSPISGHRSVSWYQQTPGQGLQFLFEYFSETQRNKGNFPGRFSGRQFSNSRSEMNVSTLELGDSALYLCASSYSGSLSYEQYFGPGTRLTVT.

Only a few counts were recorded for this clonotype. In DNA, the CDR3 is TGTGCCAGCAGGCCCCAACAACGGCGGGGGCTACGGGACACAGATACGCAGTATTTT. This translates into CASRPQQRRGLRDTDTQYF. The chain has TRBV6-2 or TRBV6-3 and TRBJ2-3, with D perhaps TRBD2 (7 bases). The CDR3 is 19 residues long. Trimming removed 6 bases from V and 2 bases from J, with 27 bases in between. Per germline, CDR1 MNHEY and CDR2 SVGEGT.

The chain joins TRBV7-2 to TRBJ2-5; a possible D gene is TRBD2 (5 bases). The CDR3 is 13 amino acids. Germline loops: CDR1 SGHTA, CDR2 FQGNSA. V was shortened by 5 bases and J by 4 bases, with 11 bases between the two germline ends. The CDR3 region has the DNA TGTGCCAGCAGCCTAGAGGGCAGAGAGACCCAGTACTTC. Translated, it gives CASSLEGRETQYF.

This clonotype was recorded at least ten times. J is TRBJ2-1 and V is TRBV5-4; perhaps TRBD2 as D (5 bases). V was shortened by 4 bases and J by 9 bases, with 14 bases between the two germline ends. Germline-derived CDR1 and CDR2 are SGHNT and YYREEE (reference sequence). This CDR3 is 13 amino acids long. The CDR3 protein is CASSKPLEGEQFF. Written as DNA, the CDR3 is TGTGCCAGCAGCAAACCTCTAGAGGGTGAGCAGTTCTTC.

To note about this clonotype: A clone one base away is much larger, so this may be a read error. CDR3 DNA: TGTGCCAGCAGTGGGGGCAATGAGCAGTTCTTC. Amino acid sequence: CASSGGNEQFF. The chain has TRBV25-1 and TRBJ2-1; D call uncertain. Germline CDR1 reads MGHDK; CDR2 reads SYGVNS. The CDR3 extends over 11 amino acids. With 4 bases removed from V and 6 bases from J, the gap between germline ends came to 4 bases.

This clonotype was counted many times. This chain joins TRBV4-1 and TRBJ2-3; TRBD2 agrees at 7 bases. V lost 1 base and J lost 1; bases outside the gene matches: 8. The CDR3 is made up of 17 amino acids. From germline, CDR1 is MGHRA and CDR2 YSYEKL. The DNA of the CDR3 is TGCGCCAGCAGCCAAGTAGGAACGGCGGGGGGCACAGATACGCAGTATTTT. It codes for CASSQVGTAGGTDTQYF.

This clonotype has just a few counts. The genes are TRBV5-4 and TRBJ2-1; 8 nucleotides line up with TRBD2. Germline CDR1 SGHNT, CDR2 YYREEE (reference sequence). V was clipped by 3 bases and J by 8 bases; unmatched bases: 7. This CDR3 contains 14 residues. Here the CDR3 reads CASSSGLAGHEQFF. CDR3 nucleotides: TGTGCCAGCAGCTCTGGACTAGCTGGTCATGAGCAGTTCTTC. Using reference TRBV5-4 and TRBJ2-1 for the parts outside the CDR3, the full variable domain is ETGVTQSPTHLIKTRGQQVTLRCSSQSGHNTVSWYQQALGQGPQFIFQYYREEENGRGNFPPRFSGLQFPNYSSELNVNALELDDSALYLCASSSGLAGHEQFFGPGTRLTVL.

This clonotype was detected only a few times. This sequence joins TRBV10-3 and TRBJ1-2, with D perhaps TRBD1 (5 bases). Germline V lookup: CDR1 ENHRY, CDR2 SYGVKD. Trimming removed 0 bases from V and 6 bases from J, with 11 bases in between. The CDR3 sequence is 14 residues long. CDR3 loop: CAISESRGADGYTF. The CDR3 nucleotides read TGTGCCATCAGTGAGTCAAGAGGGGCGGATGGCTACACCTTC.

This clonotype turned up a few times. The chain carries TRBV7-2 and TRBJ2-1; D remains unclear. V gave up 5 bases and J gave up 10 bases, with 18 bases separating them. Germline lookup yields CDR1 SGHTA and CDR2 FQGNSA. This CDR3 is built from 14 residues. The CDR3 DNA reads TGTGCCAGCAGCCCCCCCAGTGTCCCTCGGGAGCAGTTCTTC. Translating it yields CASSPPSVPREQFF. Together with reference TRBV7-2 and TRBJ2-1, the CDR3 gives the full variable domain: GAGVSQSPSNKVTEKGKDVELRCDPISGHTALYWYRQSLGQGLEFLIYFQGNSAPDKSGLPSDRFSAERTGGSVSTLTIQRTQQEDSAVYLCASSPPSVPREQFFGPGTRLTVL.

This clonotype was seen repeatedly, ten times or more. V usage is TRBV28 and J usage is TRBJ2-7; weak D call: TRBD1 (5 bases). CDR3 size: 15 residues. CDR1 MDHEN and CDR2 SYDVKM come from the germline V gene. The V end was cut by 5 bases, the J end by 2 bases, with 16 bases between. The CDR3 loop reads CASSPPDKITYEQYF. The CDR3 DNA is TGTGCCAGCAGTCCCCCGGACAAAATAACCTACGAGCAGTACTTC.

At least ten counts were recorded for this clonotype. The chain has TRBV4-2 and TRBJ2-7; D gene unclear. The V gene lost 1 base and the J gene lost 2 bases, with 12 bases spanning the gap. The germline V gene encodes CDR1 LGHNA and CDR2 YNFKEQ. CDR3 length: 15 residues. This CDR3 reads CASSQAIGPPYEQYF. The CDR3 DNA is TGTGCCAGCAGCCAAGCGATTGGACCCCCCTACGAGCAGTACTTC.

This clonotype was seen more than once but under ten times. The V and J genes are TRBV20-1 and TRBJ2-4, with 9 nucleotides matching TRBD2. The junction had 1 base not matched to a gene; V was cut back by 1 base and J by 0 bases. Germline V gene lookup returns CDR1 DFQATT and CDR2 SNEGSKA (reference sequence). The CDR3 extends over 15 amino acids. The CDR3 sequence is CSARGLAVAKNIQYF. As DNA, the CDR3 is TGCAGTGCTAGAGGACTAGCGGTAGCCAAAAACATTCAGTACTTC.

Many counts were recorded for this clonotype. The chain combines TRBV7-2 with TRBJ2-1; D may be TRBD2 (6 bases). Trimming cost V 5 bases and J 9 bases, with 14 bases left between them. The germline CDR1 and CDR2 sequences are SGHTA and FQGNSA. This CDR3 is 13 amino acids long. The CDR3 here is CASSPGRRGEQFF. The CDR3 bases are TGTGCCAGCAGCCCCGGACGGCGGGGTGAGCAGTTCTTC.

This sequence joins TRBV7-6 and TRBJ1-1, with a tentative D call TRBD1 (6 bases). V was trimmed by 3 bases and J by 5 bases, leaving 13 bases between them. This CDR3 has 14 amino acids. Germline assignment: CDR1 SGHVS and CDR2 FNYEAQ. The CDR3 region has the DNA TGTGCCAGCAGCTTTGGGGGGGCGCAAACTGAAGCTTTCTTT. This gives the protein CASSFGGAQTEAFF.

This clonotype showed up just a few times. The gene calls are TRBV12-3 or TRBV12-4 and TRBJ2-1; possibly TRBD2 for D (6 bases). The CDR3 length is 15 residues. V lost 0 bases and J 8 bases, leaving 14 bases between the germline ends. CDR3 protein: CASSLAGGPDYEQFF. In DNA form, the CDR3 reads TGTGCCAGCAGTTTAGCCGGAGGGCCCGATTATGAGCAGTTCTTC.